This T cell receptor (beta chain) was observed in a study of T cells in localized non-small cell lung cancer. Study results and caveats: Appearance in adjacent lung was seen for a median approximately 59 of the top 100 tumor clones. Blood T cell density predicted longer survival; adjacent-lung clonality, shorter.

Measured with immunoSEQ multiplex PCR; TCRdb has only the in-frame clones, and not every one. The table includes several thousand clones, about 29% detected once. Comment on this clone: Its specificity is unknown.

This CDR3 region has 15 residues. V shed 5 bases and J 4 bases; nucleotides not matched to a gene: 2. CDR1 and CDR2 from the germline V gene are MGHDK and SYGVNS. J is TRBJ2-1 and V is TRBV25-1; 13 positions match TRBD2. The sequence was collected from a man between 40 and 75 years old with stage I lung adenocarcinoma. The sample consisted of lung tumor tissue, taken before any cancer treatment. This CDR3 reads CASSSGLAGYNEQFF. The DNA of the CDR3 is TGTGCCAGCAGTTCGGGACTAGCGGGATACAATGAGCAGTTCTTC. Full variable domain (rest looked up from reference TRBV25-1 and TRBJ2-1): EADIYQTPRYLVIGTGKKITLECSQTMGHDKMYWYQQDPGMELHLIHYSYGVNSTEKGDLSSESTVSRIRTEHFPLTLESARPSHTSQYLCASSSGLAGYNEQFFGPGTRLTVL.